This TCR beta chain derives from a study of T cells in Graves' hyperthyroidism and ophthalmopathy. Study-level points and caveats: Blood also carried most thyroid clonotypes expanded above 0.001.

What was amplified from RNA transcripts were TCR beta CDR3 regions. The HTBI primer set drove a first-round RT-PCR of the TCR CDR3. Each CDR3 protein is one row after TCRdb ran MiXCR on the multiplex PCR reads. The sample lists over 650,000 distinct CDR3 sequences, roughly 45% occurring once. As concerns this clonotype: Its antigen is not identified.

This CDR3 region has 16 residues. The V and J ends lost 8 bases and 0 bases respectively, with 19 bases between them. CDR1 is MGHDK, CDR2 SYGVNS, per germline. Exclusion criteria comprised uncontrolled infection, other autoimmune disease, pregnancy or lactation. The study based diagnoses on clinical symptoms, serum thyroxine and TRAb, thyroid ultrasound and orbital computed tomography. The V gene is TRBV25-1, the J gene TRBJ1-2, with D perhaps TRBD1 (5 bases). Source material: peripheral blood or thyroid tissue (not recorded which). The clonotype originates from an adult man with Graves' disease, either hyperthyroidism or ophthalmopathy (not recorded which). The CDR3 loop is CASLIRGQGTNYGYTF. In DNA form, the CDR3 reads TGTGCCAGCCTAATTAGAGGGCAGGGAACTAACTATGGCTACACCTTC.